One and the same sample provided the 27 T cell receptor beta chains below, sequenced in a study of regulatory T cells in long-lasting Graves disease. The time point here: newly diagnosed GD, antithyroid drugs for less than 3 months. From RNA extracted from PBMCs, the TCR library was made. Through Arm-PCR of CDR3 regions and iRepertoire HTBI primers, TCR beta libraries were built. Each CDR3 protein gets one entry after TCRdb re-called the multiplex PCR reads with MiXCR. The table shows about 560,000 distinct CDR3 sequences, with roughly 16% occurring only once. These records were also assigned to another study, of T cells in Graves' hyperthyroidism and ophthalmopathy.

The starting material was peripheral blood mononuclear cells (PBMCs), obtained at new diagnosis, from a patient treated with antithyroid drugs. These receptors came from a man aged 18 to 30 with Graves disease.

This clonotype was counted ten times or more. The chain is built from TRBV28 and TRBJ1-1; D is ambiguous. This CDR3 is 14 amino acids long. Germline V gene sequence: CDR1 MDHEN, CDR2 SYDVKM. V was shortened by 1 base and J by 10 bases, with 16 bases between the two germline ends. CDR3 nucleotide sequence: TGTGCCAGCAGTTTATCCCCCCCACCACCCCCAGCTTTCTTT. Its protein is CASSLSPPPPPAFF.

This clonotype was seen more than once but under ten times. The chain has TRBV6-9 and TRBJ2-1; D unresolved. Trimming removed 3 bases from V and 11 bases from J, with 5 bases in between. Germline V gene data show CDR1 as MNHGY and CDR2 as SVAAGI. The CDR3 is made up of 10 amino acids. The CDR3 DNA reads TGTGCCAGCAGTTACGGGCAGCAGTTCTTC. Its protein is CASSYGQQFF.

The chain links TRBV7-9 to TRBJ1-2, with 7 bases lining up with TRBD1. CDR1 and CDR2 from the germline V gene are SEHNR and FQNEAQ (reference sequence). The CDR3 runs to 16 residues. Trimming took 0 bases from V and 4 from J; bases not matched to a gene: 8. Here the CDR3 reads CASSLARRAGGYGYTF. CDR3 coding DNA: TGTGCCAGCAGCTTAGCGCGGAGGGCAGGGGGCTATGGCTACACCTTC.

This clonotype has a count of ten or more. V usage is TRBV12-3 or TRBV12-4 and J usage is TRBJ2-2; D not resolved. The V and J ends lost 3 bases and 7 bases respectively, with 6 bases between them. The CDR3 loop spans 12 amino acids. CDR3 amino acids: CASSFDGGELFF. The CDR3, as DNA: TGTGCCAGCAGTTTTGATGGCGGGGAGCTGTTTTTT.

This clonotype was observed at least ten times. This rearrangement joins TRBV28 to TRBJ2-7; 7 positions agree with TRBD2. In germline, CDR1 is MDHEN, CDR2 SYDVKM. V trimming: 6 bases; J trimming: 4 bases; junction bases outside the gene matches: 9. The CDR3 consists of 14 residues. The CDR3 sequence is CASSRRGSGYEQYF. Here the CDR3 DNA reads TGTGCCAGCAGCCGACGTGGTAGCGGGTACGAGCAGTACTTC. Together with reference TRBV28 and TRBJ2-7, the CDR3 gives the full variable domain: DVKVTQSSRYLVKRTGEKVFLECVQDMDHENMFWYRQDPGLGLRLIYFSYDVKMKEKGDIPEGYSVSREKKERFSLILESASTNQTSMYLCASSRRGSGYEQYFGPGTRLTVT.

In its sample, this clonotype was seen a few times. J is TRBJ2-4 and V is TRBV19; D is uncertain. The CDR3 is made up of 15 amino acids. Germline CDR1 is LNHDA and CDR2 is SQIVND (reference sequence). Trimming shortened V by 3 bases and J by 8 bases, and 17 bases separated the two germline ends. The CDR3 reads CASSILNSFMDIQYF. In DNA, the CDR3 is TGTGCCAGTAGTATTCTTAACTCTTTTATGGACATTCAGTACTTC.

This clonotype came up many times. J is TRBJ2-3 and V is TRBV13, with TRBD2 matching over 8 bases. CDR3 length equals 14 residues. V trimming: 7 bases; J trimming: 5 bases; junction bases outside the gene matches: 8. The germline gives CDR1 PRHDT, CDR2 FYEKMQ (reference sequence). Here the CDR3 reads CASTAHLAGDTQYF. The CDR3 nucleotides are TGTGCCAGCACAGCCCATCTAGCGGGAGATACGCAGTATTTT. Together with reference TRBV13 and TRBJ2-3, the CDR3 gives the full variable domain: AAGVIQSPRHLIKEKRETATLKCYPIPRHDTVYWYQQGPGQDPQFLISFYEKMQSDKGSIPDRFSAQQFSDYHSELNMSSLELGDSALYFCASTAHLAGDTQYFGPGTRLTVL.

This clonotype was seen more than once but under ten times. The chain joins TRBV3-1 to TRBJ2-7; 11 nucleotides match TRBD2. The CDR3 totals 15 residues. V trimming: 4 bases; J trimming: 6 bases; junction bases outside the gene matches: 8. Per the germline V gene, CDR1 is LGHDT and CDR2 is YNNKEL (reference sequence). The CDR3 DNA reads TGTGCCAGCAGCCCGACTAGCGGGATAGGGAGCGAGCAGTACTTC. Protein sequence: CASSPTSGIGSEQYF.

This clonotype showed up just a few times. This CDR3 reads CAISEQAYEQYF. The CDR3 nucleotides are TGTGCCATCAGTGAACAAGCCTACGAGCAGTACTTC. The V gene is TRBV10-3, the J gene TRBJ2-7, with D unresolved. The CDR3 is 12 residues long. The V end lost 3 bases, the J end lost 2 bases, and 5 bases lay between the germline ends. The V gene's germline CDR1 is ENHRY and CDR2 SYGVKD.

This clonotype was observed at least ten times. V is TRBV28 and J is TRBJ2-7; 9 nucleotides match TRBD1. Unmatched junction bases numbered 4, after V lost 3 bases and J lost 4 bases. Germline V gives CDR1 MDHEN, CDR2 SYDVKM. CDR3 length: 14 residues. The CDR3: CASSFWDREYEQYF. CDR3 bases: TGTGCCAGCAGTTTCTGGGACAGGGAGTACGAGCAGTACTTC. Filled out from reference TRBV28 and TRBJ2-7, the complete variable domain reads DVKVTQSSRYLVKRTGEKVFLECVQDMDHENMFWYRQDPGLGLRLIYFSYDVKMKEKGDIPEGYSVSREKKERFSLILESASTNQTSMYLCASSFWDREYEQYFGPGTRLTVT.

This clonotype was picked up many times. The J gene is TRBJ2-1, the V gene TRBV28, with 12 bases that match TRBD1. This CDR3 contains 16 residues. V was clipped by 6 bases and J by 7 bases; unmatched bases: 10. From germline, CDR1 is MDHEN and CDR2 SYDVKM. CDR3 amino acids: CASRSTGTGGGNEQFF. CDR3 in DNA: TGTGCCAGCAGATCGACCGGGACAGGGGGCGGGAATGAGCAGTTCTTC.

The chain couples TRBV6-1 to TRBJ1-2; D remains unclear. This CDR3 has 13 residues. Germline CDR1 reads MNHNS; CDR2 reads SASEGT. Trimming pared 3 bases from V and 4 bases from J, leaving 9 bases between. Here the CDR3 reads CASSETLVYGYTF. The CDR3 DNA sequence: TGTGCCAGCAGTGAGACCCTTGTCTATGGCTACACCTTC.

This clonotype was recorded a few times. The V gene is TRBV29-1, the J gene TRBJ2-5; no reliable D call. This CDR3 has 10 residues. Germline V gene lookup returns CDR1 SQVTM and CDR2 ANQGSEA. Trimming took off 3 bases at V and 6 bases at J, with 5 bases between the two ends. This chain's CDR3 is CSVEFQTQYF. The CDR3 nucleotides are TGCAGCGTTGAGTTCCAGACCCAGTACTTC.

A note on this clonotype: Since a much larger clone is just one base distant, this may be a read error. The CDR3 sequence: CGACRHGGSIADTQYF. Here the CDR3 DNA reads TGCGGTGCTTGCCGTCACGGCGGATCAATCGCAGATACGCAGTATTTT. V and J are TRBV20-1 and TRBJ2-3; D not resolved. The CDR3 runs to 16 residues. Germline V gene data show CDR1 as DFQATT and CDR2 as SNEGSKA (reference sequence).

The rearrangement joins TRBV6-2 or TRBV6-3 to TRBJ2-7; TRBD2 matches at 11 bases. Trimming at V came to 0 bases and at J to 0 bases, leaving 1 base not matched to a gene. CDR1 is MNHEY and CDR2 is SVGEGT in the germline V gene. CDR3 size: 16 residues. The CDR3 DNA reads TGTGCCAGCAGTTACTCTACTAGCGGGAGCTCCTACGAGCAGTACTTC. Translating gives CASSYSTSGSSYEQYF.

The gene calls are TRBV29-1 and TRBJ2-2; maybe TRBD2 (6 bases). This CDR3 has 12 residues. Germline loops: CDR1 SQVTM, CDR2 ANQGSEA. Trimming left V 7 bases short and J 0 bases short, with 6 bases between. The DNA of the CDR3 is TGCAGCGGACTAGCGAACACCGGGGAGCTGTTTTTT. Encoded protein: CSGLANTGELFF.

The chain couples TRBV11-2 to TRBJ2-1, with D hard to call. The germline gives CDR1 SGHAT, CDR2 FQNNGV. This CDR3 has 13 residues. V dropped 1 base and J dropped 12 bases, with 13 bases sitting between them. The chain's CDR3 is CASSLGENMGQFF. Written as DNA, the CDR3 is TGTGCCAGCAGCTTAGGAGAAAATATGGGGCAGTTCTTC. Complete variable domain (other parts from reference TRBV11-2 and TRBJ2-1): EAGVAQSPRYKIIEKRQSVAFWCNPISGHATLYWYQQILGQGPKLLIQFQNNGVVDDSQLPKDRFSAERLKGVDSTLKIQPAKLEDSAVYLCASSLGENMGQFFGPGTRLTVL.

This clonotype was counted at least ten times. The V gene is TRBV7-9, the J gene TRBJ1-1, with unresolved D. This CDR3 has 15 residues. From germline, CDR1 is SEHNR and CDR2 FQNEAQ (reference sequence). Deletions cut 6 bases from V and 0 bases from J, with 14 bases between. The CDR3 here is CASSLNRLMNTEAFF. DNA of the CDR3: TGTGCCAGCAGTTTAAATCGCCTTATGAACACTGAAGCTTTCTTT.

With regard to this clonotype: A much larger clone is a single base away; this may be a read error. The chain is built from TRBV3-1 and TRBJ1-1; 10 bases are shared with TRBD1. CDR3 length equals 16 residues. Trimming took 4 bases from V and 7 from J; bases not matched to a gene: 12. Germline lookup yields CDR1 LGHDT and CDR2 YNNKEL (reference sequence). CDR3 in amino acids: CASSPFPGTGVGEAFF. For the CDR3, the DNA is TGTGCCAGCAGCCCCTTTCCCGGGACAGGGGTTGGTGAAGCTTTCTTT. The entire variable domain, with the rest obtained from reference TRBV3-1 and TRBJ1-1, is as follows: DTAVSQTPKYLVTQMGNDKSIKCEQNLGHDTMYWYKQDSKKFLKIMFSYNNKELIINETVPNRFSPKSPDKAHLNLHINSLELGDSAVYFCASSPFPGTGVGEAFFGQGTRLTVV.

The gene calls are TRBV15 and TRBJ1-4, with a tentative D call TRBD1 (5 bases). The CDR3 is 13 residues long. Trimming took off 0 bases at V and 7 bases at J, with 6 bases between the two ends. Germline V lookup: CDR1 LNHNV, CDR2 YYDKDF (reference sequence). CDR3 amino acids: CATSRDRVEKLFF. For the CDR3, the DNA is TGTGCCACCAGCAGAGACAGGGTTGAAAAACTGTTTTTT.

This clonotype appeared a single time. At one of its ends the junction is not consistent with the germline gene, which may arise from a read error. The chain couples TRBV6-1 to TRBJ2-2, with D tentatively TRBD1 (6 bases). CDR1 and CDR2 from the germline V gene are MNHNS and SASEGT. The CDR3 is 11 amino acids. CDR3 coding DNA: TGTGCCGGCAGGGGCACCGGGGAGCTGTTTTTT. It encodes CAGRGTGELFF.

This clonotype has at least ten counts. The V gene is TRBV5-4, the J gene TRBJ2-7; 14 bases line up with TRBD2. J was trimmed by 4 bases and V by 4 bases; bases with no gene match: 10. The CDR3 consists of 17 residues. Germline loops: CDR1 SGHNT, CDR2 YYREEE (reference sequence). The CDR3 nucleotides are TGTGCCAGCAGCCGGCACGGGACTAGCGGGAGTATTTACGAGCAGTACTTC. It translates to CASSRHGTSGSIYEQYF.

This clonotype was seen only a few times. CDR3 loop: CASSLRSLLHQPQHF. For the CDR3, the DNA is TGTGCCAGCAGTCTACGATCTTTACTCCATCAGCCCCAGCATTTT. V is TRBV28 and J is TRBJ1-5; D not certain. In germline, CDR1 is MDHEN, CDR2 SYDVKM. The CDR3 length is 15 residues. Trimming shortened V by 5 bases and J by 5 bases, and 16 bases separated the two germline ends.

This clonotype was seen only a few times. V is TRBV7-6 and J is TRBJ2-7, with TRBD1 as a possible D gene (5 bases). This CDR3 has 15 amino acids. Trimming removed 2 bases from V and 1 base from J, with 12 bases in between. The V gene's germline CDR1 is SGHVS and CDR2 FNYEAQ. The CDR3 loop reads CASSLTSTESYEQYF. CDR3 DNA sequence: TGTGCCAGCAGCTTAACCTCGACAGAGTCCTACGAGCAGTACTTC.

The chain recombines TRBV27 with TRBJ1-1, with D tentatively TRBD1 (6 bases). The germline V gene has CDR1 MNHEY and CDR2 SMNVEV (reference sequence). The ends were cut back, 7 bases at V and 5 bases at J, with 17 bases in the middle. This CDR3 region has 14 residues. The CDR3 sequence is CASKGSGALTEAFF. In DNA, the CDR3 is TGTGCCAGCAAGGGTTCAGGGGCCTTAACTGAAGCTTTCTTT.

The rearrangement links TRBV13 to TRBJ1-2; 8 bases line up with TRBD1. The CDR3 has 16 residues. J was trimmed by 2 bases and V by 6 bases; bases with no gene match: 11. Germline CDR1 reads PRHDT; CDR2 reads FYEKMQ (reference sequence). As DNA, the CDR3 is TGTGCCAGCAGTAAACTTGGACAGGGAAGGAACTATGGCTACACCTTC. Translated, it gives CASSKLGQGRNYGYTF.

This clonotype was recorded at least ten times. V usage is TRBV6-1 and J usage is TRBJ2-3, with D perhaps TRBD1 or TRBD2 (5 bases each). The V end lost 6 bases, the J end lost 7 bases, and 11 bases lay between the germline ends. The germline gives CDR1 MNHNS, CDR2 SASEGT. The CDR3 loop spans 12 amino acids. This chain's CDR3 is CASSHPGHTQYF. CDR3 nucleotide sequence: TGTGCCAGCAGCCACCCGGGGCATACGCAGTATTTT.